Ten or more counts support the clone carrying this TCR beta chain. CDR1 and CDR2 (germline): MNHEY, SVGEGT. The CDR3 sequence is 13 residues long. The junction had 5 bases not matched to a gene; V was cut back by 7 bases and J by 6 bases. TCRdb independently ran MiXCR on the PCR reads; one entry per CDR3 protein. Of 250,000 to 350,000 distinct CDR3 sequences in the sample, 20% to 25% are singletons; the top ten hold approximately 0.8%. This specimen comes from a study of molecular identifiers for immune sequencing clone quantification. This chain links TRBV6-2 or TRBV6-3 with TRBJ2-1; the match to TRBD1 covers 8 bases. The receptor was derived from a human donor in good health. Some libraries in this study had Jurkat cell RNA spiked in. The sequenced material came from naive CD8+ T cells from blood, with Jurkat cell RNA spiked in. The subset: FACS-sorted CD8+CD4-CCR7+CD45RA+ naive T cells. DNA of the CDR3: TGTGCCAGCAATTTCGACAGGGGCAATGAGCAGTTCTTC. Residues: CASNFDRGNEQFF.